This T cell receptor beta chain was observed in a study of T cell responses to AZD1222 COVID-19 vaccine. Findings and caveats of the study: Donors were largely white British and mainly female; clonal diversity was possibly underestimated. Spike-specific TCR breadth rose after two AZD1222 doses, and depth rose as well.

Comment on this clone: As yet, its antigen is unknown.

The CDR3 consists of 14 residues. The V gene's germline CDR1 is SGHRS and CDR2 YFSETQ. Trimming took 5 bases from V and 3 from J; bases not matched to a gene: 5. The repertoire was sequenced with immunoSEQ multiplex PCR; TCRdb's copy has only in-frame clones and lacks some. The sample carries about 35,000 clones, approximately 84% recorded once. The sample was peripheral blood, taken 28 days after the second AZD1222 dose. This receptor was identified in an adult who received the AZD1222 COVID-19 vaccine. V is TRBV5-1 and J is TRBJ2-5; 9 positions agree with TRBD1. CDR3 region: CASRTGGAEETQYF. CDR3 sequence (DNA): TGCGCCAGCAGGACAGGGGGGGCCGAAGAGACCCAGTACTTC.